This T cell receptor (beta chain) derives from a study of shared clonotypes between healthy human individuals. Details on this clone: The junction does not match germline at one end; this may be a read error.

Per germline, CDR1 SNHLY and CDR2 FYNNEI. There are 10 residues in the CDR3. Here immunoSEQ multiplex PCR was the method, and the copy in TCRdb shows in-frame clones only, minus some. The table includes about half a million clones, 81% detected once. Unsorted samples used roughly 95 million PBMCs for genomic DNA. The sequencing input was PBMCs. The TCR sequence derives from a woman aged 40 to 50 in good health. Some clones in this sample may be carry-over from other donors' samples. The chain couples TRBV2 to TRBJ2-4; no firm D call. The CDR3 here is CASSDKTPSF. The DNA of the CDR3 is TGTGCCAGCAGTGATAAGACCCCCAGTTTC. Full variable domain (outside the CDR3, taken from reference TRBV2 and TRBJ2-4): EPEVTQTPSHQVTQMGQEVILRCVPISNHLYFYWYRQILGQKVEFLVSFYNNEISEKSEIFDDQFSVERPDGSNFTLKIRSTKLEDSAMYFCASSDKTPSFGAGTRLSVL.